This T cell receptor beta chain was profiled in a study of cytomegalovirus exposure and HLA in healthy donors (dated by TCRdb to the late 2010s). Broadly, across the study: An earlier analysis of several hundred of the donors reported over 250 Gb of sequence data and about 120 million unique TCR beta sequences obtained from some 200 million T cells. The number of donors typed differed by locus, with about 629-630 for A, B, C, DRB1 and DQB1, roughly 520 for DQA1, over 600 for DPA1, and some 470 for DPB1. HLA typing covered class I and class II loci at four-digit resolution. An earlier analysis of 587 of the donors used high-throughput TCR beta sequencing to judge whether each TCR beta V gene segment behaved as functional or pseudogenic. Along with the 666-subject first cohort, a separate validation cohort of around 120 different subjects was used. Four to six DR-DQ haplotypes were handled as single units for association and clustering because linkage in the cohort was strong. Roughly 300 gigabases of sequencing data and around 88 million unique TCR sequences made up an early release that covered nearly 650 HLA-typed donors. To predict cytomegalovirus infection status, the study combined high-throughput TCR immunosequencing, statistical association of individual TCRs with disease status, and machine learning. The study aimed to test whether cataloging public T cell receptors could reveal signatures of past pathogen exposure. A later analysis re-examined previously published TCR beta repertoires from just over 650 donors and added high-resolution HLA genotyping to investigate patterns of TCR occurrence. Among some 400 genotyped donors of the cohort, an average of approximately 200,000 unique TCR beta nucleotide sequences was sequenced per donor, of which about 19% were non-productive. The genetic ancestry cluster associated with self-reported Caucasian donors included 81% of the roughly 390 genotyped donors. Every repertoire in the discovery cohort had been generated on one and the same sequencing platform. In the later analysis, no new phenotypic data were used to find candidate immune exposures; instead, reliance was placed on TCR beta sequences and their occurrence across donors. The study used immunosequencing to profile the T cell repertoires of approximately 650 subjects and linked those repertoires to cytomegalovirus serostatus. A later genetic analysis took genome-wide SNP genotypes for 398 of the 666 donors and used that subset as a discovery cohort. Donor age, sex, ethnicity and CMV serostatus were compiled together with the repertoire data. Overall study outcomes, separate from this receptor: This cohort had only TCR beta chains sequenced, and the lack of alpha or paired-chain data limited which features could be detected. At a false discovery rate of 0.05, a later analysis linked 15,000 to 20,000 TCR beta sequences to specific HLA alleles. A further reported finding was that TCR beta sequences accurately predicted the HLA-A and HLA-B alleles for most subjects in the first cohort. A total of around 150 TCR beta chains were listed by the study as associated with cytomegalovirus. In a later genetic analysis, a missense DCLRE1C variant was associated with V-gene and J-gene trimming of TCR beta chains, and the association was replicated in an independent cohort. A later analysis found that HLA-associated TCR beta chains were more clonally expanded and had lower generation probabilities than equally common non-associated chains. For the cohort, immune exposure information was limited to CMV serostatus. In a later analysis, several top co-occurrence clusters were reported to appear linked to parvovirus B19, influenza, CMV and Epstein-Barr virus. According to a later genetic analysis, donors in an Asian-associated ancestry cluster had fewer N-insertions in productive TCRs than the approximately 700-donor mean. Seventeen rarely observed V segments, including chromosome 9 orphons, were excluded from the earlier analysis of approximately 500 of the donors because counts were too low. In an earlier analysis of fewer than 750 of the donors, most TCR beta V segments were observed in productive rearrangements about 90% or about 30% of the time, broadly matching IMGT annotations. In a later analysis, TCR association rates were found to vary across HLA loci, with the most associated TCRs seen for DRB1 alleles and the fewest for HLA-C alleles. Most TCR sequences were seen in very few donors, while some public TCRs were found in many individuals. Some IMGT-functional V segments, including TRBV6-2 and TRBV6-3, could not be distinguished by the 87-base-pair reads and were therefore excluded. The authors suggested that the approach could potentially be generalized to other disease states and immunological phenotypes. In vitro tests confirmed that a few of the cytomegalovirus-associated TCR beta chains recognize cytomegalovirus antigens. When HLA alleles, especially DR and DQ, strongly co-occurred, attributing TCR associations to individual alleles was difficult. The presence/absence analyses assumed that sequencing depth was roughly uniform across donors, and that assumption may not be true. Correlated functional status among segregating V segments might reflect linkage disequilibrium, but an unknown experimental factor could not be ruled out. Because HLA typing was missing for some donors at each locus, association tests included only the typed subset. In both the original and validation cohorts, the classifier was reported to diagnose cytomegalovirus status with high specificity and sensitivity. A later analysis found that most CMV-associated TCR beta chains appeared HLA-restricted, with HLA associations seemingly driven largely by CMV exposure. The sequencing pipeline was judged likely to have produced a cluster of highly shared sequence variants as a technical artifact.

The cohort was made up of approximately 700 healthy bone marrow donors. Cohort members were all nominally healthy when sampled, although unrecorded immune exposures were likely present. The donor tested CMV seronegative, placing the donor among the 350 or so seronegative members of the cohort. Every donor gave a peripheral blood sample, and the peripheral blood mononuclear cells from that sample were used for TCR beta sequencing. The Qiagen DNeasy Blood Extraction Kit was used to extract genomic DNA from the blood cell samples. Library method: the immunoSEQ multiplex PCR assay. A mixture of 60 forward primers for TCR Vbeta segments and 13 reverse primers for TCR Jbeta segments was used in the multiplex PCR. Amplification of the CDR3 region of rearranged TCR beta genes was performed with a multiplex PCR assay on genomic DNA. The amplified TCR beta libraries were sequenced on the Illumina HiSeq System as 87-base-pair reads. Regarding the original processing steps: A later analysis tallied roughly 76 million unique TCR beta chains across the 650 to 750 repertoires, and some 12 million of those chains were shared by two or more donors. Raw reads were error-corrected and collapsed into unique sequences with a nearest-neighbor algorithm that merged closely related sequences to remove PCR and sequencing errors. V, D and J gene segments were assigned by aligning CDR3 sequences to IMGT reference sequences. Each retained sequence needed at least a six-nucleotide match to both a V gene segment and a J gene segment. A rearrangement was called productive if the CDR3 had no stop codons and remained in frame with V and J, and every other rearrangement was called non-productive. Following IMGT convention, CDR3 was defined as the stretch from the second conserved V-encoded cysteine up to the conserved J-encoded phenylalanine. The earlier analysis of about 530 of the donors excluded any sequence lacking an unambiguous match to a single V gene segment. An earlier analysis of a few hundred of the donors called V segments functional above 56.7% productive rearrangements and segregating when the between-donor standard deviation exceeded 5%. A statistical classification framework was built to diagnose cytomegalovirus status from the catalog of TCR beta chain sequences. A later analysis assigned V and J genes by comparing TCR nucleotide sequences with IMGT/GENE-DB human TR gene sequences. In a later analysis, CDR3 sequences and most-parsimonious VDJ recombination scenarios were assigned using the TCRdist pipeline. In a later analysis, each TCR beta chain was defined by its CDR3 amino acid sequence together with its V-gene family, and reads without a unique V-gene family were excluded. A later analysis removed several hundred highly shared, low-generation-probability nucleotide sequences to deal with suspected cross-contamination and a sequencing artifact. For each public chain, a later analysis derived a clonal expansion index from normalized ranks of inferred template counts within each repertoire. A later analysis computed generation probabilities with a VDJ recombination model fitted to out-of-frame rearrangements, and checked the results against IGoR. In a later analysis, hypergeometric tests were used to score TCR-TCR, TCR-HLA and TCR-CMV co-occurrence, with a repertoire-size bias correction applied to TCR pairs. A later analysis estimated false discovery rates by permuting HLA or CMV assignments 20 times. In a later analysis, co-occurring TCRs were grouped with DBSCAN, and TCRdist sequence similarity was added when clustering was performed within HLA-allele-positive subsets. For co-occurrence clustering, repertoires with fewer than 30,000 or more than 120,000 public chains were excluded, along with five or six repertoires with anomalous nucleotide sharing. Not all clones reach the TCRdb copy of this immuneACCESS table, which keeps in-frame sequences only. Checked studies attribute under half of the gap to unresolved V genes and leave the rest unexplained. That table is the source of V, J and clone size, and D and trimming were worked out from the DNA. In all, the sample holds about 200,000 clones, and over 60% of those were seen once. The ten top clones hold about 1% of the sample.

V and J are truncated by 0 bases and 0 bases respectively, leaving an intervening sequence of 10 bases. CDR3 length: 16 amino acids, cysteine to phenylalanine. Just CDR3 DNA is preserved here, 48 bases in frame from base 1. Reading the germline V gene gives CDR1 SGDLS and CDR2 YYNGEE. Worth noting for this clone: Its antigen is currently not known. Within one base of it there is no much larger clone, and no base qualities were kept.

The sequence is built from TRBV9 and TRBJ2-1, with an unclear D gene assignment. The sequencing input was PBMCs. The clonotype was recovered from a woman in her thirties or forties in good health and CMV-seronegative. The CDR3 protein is CASSVDYRSSYNEQFF. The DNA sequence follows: TGTGCCAGCAGCGTAGATTACCGGAGCTCCTACAATGAGCAGTTCTTC.